This TCR beta chain was obtained from a study of technical replicates of blood from several donors. The table came from immunoSEQ multiplex PCR; TCRdb's copy has only in-frame clones and leaves some out. The profile shows some 56,000 clones, about 94% of them singletons. This CDR3 is built from 17 residues. CDR1 is SGHTA, CDR2 FQGNSA, per germline. V gave up 3 bases and J gave up 1 base; unmatched junction bases: 5. V usage is TRBV7-2 and J usage is TRBJ2-5; 13 bases line up with TRBD2. The specimen sequenced was PBMCs. The sequence came from a human donor in good health. Some clones in this sample may be carry-over from other donors' samples. CDR3 region: CASSFGRLAGGQETQYF. DNA for the CDR3: TGTGCCAGCAGCTTCGGAAGACTAGCGGGGGGCCAAGAGACCCAGTACTTC. Drawing the rest from reference TRBV7-2 and TRBJ2-5, the complete variable domain is GAGVSQSPSNKVTEKGKDVELRCDPISGHTALYWYRQSLGQGLEFLIYFQGNSAPDKSGLPSDRFSAERTGGSVSTLTIQRTQQEDSAVYLCASSFGRLAGGQETQYFGPGTRLLVL.